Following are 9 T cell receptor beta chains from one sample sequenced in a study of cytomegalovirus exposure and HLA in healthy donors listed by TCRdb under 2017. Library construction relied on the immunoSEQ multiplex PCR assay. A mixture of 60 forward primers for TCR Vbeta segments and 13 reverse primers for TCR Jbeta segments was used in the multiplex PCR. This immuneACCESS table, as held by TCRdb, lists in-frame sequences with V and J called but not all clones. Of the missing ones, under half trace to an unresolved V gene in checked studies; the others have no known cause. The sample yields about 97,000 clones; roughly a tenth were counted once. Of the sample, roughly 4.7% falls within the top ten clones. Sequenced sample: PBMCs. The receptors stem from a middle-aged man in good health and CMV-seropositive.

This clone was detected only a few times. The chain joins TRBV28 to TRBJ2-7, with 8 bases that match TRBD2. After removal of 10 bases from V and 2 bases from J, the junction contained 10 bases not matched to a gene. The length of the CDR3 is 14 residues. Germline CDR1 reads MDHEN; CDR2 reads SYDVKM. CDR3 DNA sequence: TGTGCCACCAATCCGGGGGGGGAGCCCTACGAGCAGTACTTC. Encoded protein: CATNPGGEPYEQYF.

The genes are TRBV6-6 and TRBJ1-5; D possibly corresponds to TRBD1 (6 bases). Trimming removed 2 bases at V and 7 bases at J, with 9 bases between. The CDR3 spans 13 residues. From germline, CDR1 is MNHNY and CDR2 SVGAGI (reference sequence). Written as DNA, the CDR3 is TGTGCCAGCAGTTACACAGGGTGGCAGCCCCAGCATTTT. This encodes CASSYTGWQPQHF.

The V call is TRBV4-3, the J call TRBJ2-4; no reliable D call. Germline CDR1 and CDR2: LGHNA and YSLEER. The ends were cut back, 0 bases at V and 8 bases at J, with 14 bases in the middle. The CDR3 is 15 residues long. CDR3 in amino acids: CASSQDSALVDIQYF. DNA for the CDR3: TGCGCCAGCAGCCAAGATTCGGCTCTAGTAGACATTCAGTACTTC.

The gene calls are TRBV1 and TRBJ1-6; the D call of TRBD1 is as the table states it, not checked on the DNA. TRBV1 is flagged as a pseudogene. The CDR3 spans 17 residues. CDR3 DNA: TGCACCAGCAACCAAGGACAGGCCAGCTCCTATAATTCACCCCTCCACTTT. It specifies CTSNQGQASSYNSPLHF.

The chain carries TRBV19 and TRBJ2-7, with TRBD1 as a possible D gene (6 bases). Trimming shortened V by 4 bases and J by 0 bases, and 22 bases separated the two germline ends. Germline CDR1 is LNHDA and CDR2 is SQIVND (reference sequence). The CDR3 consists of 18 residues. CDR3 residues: CASSTTYGTPRTSYEQYF. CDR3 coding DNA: TGTGCCAGTAGTACGACCTACGGGACACCCCGAACCTCCTACGAGCAGTACTTC.

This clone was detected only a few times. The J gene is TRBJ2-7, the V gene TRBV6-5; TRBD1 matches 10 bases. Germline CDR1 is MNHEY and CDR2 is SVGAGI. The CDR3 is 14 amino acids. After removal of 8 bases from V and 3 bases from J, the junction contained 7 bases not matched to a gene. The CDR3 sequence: CASCFGTGVYEQYF. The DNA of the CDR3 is TGTGCCAGCTGTTTCGGGACAGGGGTCTACGAGCAGTACTTC.

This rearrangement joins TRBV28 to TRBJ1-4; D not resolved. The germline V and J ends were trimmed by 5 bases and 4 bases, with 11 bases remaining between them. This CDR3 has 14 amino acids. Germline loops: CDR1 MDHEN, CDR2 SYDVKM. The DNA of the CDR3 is TGTGCCAGCAGTCTTTTTAGCCTTAATGAAAAACTGTTTTTT. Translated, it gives CASSLFSLNEKLFF.

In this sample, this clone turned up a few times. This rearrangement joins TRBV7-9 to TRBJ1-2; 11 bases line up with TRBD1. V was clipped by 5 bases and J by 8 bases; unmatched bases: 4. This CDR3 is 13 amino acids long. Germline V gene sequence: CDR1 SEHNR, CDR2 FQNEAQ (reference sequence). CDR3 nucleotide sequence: TGTGCCAGCAGCGTCGGGACAGGGGGAGGCTACACCTTC. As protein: CASSVGTGGGYTF.

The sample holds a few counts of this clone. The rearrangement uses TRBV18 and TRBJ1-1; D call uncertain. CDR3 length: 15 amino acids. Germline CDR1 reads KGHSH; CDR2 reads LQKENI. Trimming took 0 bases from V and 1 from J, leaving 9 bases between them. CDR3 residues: CASSPPAGRNTEAFF. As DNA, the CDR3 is TGTGCCAGCTCACCACCGGCAGGCCGGAACACTGAAGCTTTCTTT.